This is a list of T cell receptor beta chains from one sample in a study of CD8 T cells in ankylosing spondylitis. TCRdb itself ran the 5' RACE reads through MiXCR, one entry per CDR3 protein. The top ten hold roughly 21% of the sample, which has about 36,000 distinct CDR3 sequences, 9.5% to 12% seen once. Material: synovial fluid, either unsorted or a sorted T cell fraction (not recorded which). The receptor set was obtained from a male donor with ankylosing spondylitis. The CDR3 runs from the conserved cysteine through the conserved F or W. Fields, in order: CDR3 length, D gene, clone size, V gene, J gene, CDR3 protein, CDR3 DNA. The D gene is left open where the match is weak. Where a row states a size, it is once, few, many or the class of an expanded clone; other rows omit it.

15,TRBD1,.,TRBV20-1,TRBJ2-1,CSARGGDRGNNEQFF,TGCAGTGCTAGAGGGGGGGACAGGGGAAACAATGAGCAGTTCTTC
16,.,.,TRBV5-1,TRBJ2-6,CASSLDTGSGANVLTF,TGCGCCAGCAGCTTGGATACAGGCTCTGGGGCCAACGTCCTGACTTTC
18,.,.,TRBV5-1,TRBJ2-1,CASSAWVAGADGDNEQFF,TGCGCCAGCAGCGCTTGGGTCGCAGGGGCCGATGGCGACAATGAGCAGTTCTTC
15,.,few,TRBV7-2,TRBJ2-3,CASSFYEGSTDTQYF,TGTGCCAGCAGCTTCTATGAGGGAAGCACAGATACGCAGTATTTT
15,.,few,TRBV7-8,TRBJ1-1,CASSLGLGQGTEAFF,TGTGCCAGCAGCTTAGGGTTGGGTCAGGGCACTGAAGCTTTCTTT
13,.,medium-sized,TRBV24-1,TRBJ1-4,CATTDSNGEKLFF,TGTGCCACCACGGACTCCAACGGAGAAAAACTGTTTTTT
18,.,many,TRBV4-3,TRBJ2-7,CASSQDFGGATVTYEQYF,TGCGCCAGCAGCCAAGATTTTGGGGGAGCCACCGTTACCTACGAGCAGTACTTC
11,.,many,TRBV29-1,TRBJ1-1,CSVKHRVEAFF,TGCAGCGTGAAACACAGGGTTGAAGCTTTCTTT
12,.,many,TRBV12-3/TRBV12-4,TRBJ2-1,CASSLAGTPDLF,TGTGCCAGCAGTTTAGCGGGGACTCCTGACCTCTTC
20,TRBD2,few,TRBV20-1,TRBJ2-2,CSARDFKGLAGLEYTGELFF,TGCAGTGCTAGAGATTTTAAGGGACTAGCGGGGTTGGAATACACCGGGGAGCTGTTTTTT
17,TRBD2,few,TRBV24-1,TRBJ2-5,CATSDPGLAGGRETQYF,TGTGCCACCAGTGATCCTGGACTAGCGGGAGGACGGGAGACCCAGTACTTC
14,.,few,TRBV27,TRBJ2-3,CASSPNESTDTQYF,TGTGCCAGCAGCCCCAATGAAAGCACAGATACGCAGTATTTT
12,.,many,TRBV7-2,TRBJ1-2,CASSSVGYGYTF,TGTGCCAGCAGCTCGGTAGGGTATGGCTACACCTTC
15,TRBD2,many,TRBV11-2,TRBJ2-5,CASSSLGPGGETQYF,TGTGCCAGCAGCTCCCTGGGGCCGGGAGGGGAGACCCAGTACTTC
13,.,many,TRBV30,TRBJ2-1,CAWSTVVGNEQFF,TGTGCCTGGAGTACAGTAGTAGGCAATGAGCAGTTCTTC
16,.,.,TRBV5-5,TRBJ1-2,CASSPRSPTVNYGYTF,TGTGCCAGCAGCCCGCGATCCCCGACAGTTAACTATGGCTACACCTTC
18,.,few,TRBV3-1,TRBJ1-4,CASSQDIGGMATNEKLFF,TGTGCCAGCAGCCAAGATATCGGAGGGATGGCAACTAATGAAAAACTGTTTTTT
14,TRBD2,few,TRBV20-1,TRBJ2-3,CSAVPGLATDTQYF,TGCAGTGCAGTTCCGGGACTAGCAACAGATACGCAGTATTTT
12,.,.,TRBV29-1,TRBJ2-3,CSASADTDTQYF,TGCAGCGCCTCGGCCGACACAGATACGCAGTATTTT
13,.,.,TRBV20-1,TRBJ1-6,CSASRPDGSPLHF,TGCAGTGCTAGTCGGCCTGACGGGTCACCCCTCCACTTT
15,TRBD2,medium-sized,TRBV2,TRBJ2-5,CASRESSGVQETQYF,TGTGCCAGCAGGGAGTCCAGCGGGGTCCAAGAGACCCAGTACTTC
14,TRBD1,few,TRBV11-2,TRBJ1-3,CASSKDRDGNTIYF,TGTGCCAGCAGTAAAGACAGGGATGGAAACACCATATATTTT
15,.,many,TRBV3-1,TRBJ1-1,CASSQLWARGTEAFF,TGTGCCAGCAGCCAACTCTGGGCTAGGGGCACTGAAGCTTTCTTT